This passage covers 27 T cell receptor beta chains from one sample sequenced in a study of T cell repertoires in cytomegalovirus infection. TCRdb itself ran the reads through MiXCR, one entry per CDR3 protein. The sample has about 740,000 distinct CDR3 sequences, about a third seen once. The sequenced sample consisted of PBMCs. The receptors come from a human donor in good health (CMV status not recorded). Some clones in this sample may be carry-over from other donors' samples.

This clonotype was observed a few times. The gene calls are TRBV7-6 and TRBJ2-2; 10 positions match TRBD2. Germline assignment: CDR1 SGHVS and CDR2 FNYEAQ. The V segment lost 5 bases and the J segment 15 bases; nucleotides outside the gene matches: 12. The CDR3 runs 14 residues. CDR3 bases: TGTGCCAGCAGCCCGTACAGCGGGAGGGGAGAGGTGTTTTTT. It translates to CASSPYSGRGEVFF.

This chain links TRBV7-2 with TRBJ2-1, with 13 bases lining up with TRBD2. The germline CDR1 and CDR2 sequences are SGHTA and FQGNSA. The CDR3 loop spans 15 amino acids. Trimming took 1 base from V and 8 from J; bases not matched to a gene: 2. CDR3 sequence: CASSLGGLAGDEQFF. CDR3 DNA sequence: TGTGCCAGCAGCTTAGGTGGACTAGCGGGAGATGAGCAGTTCTTC.

This clonotype was observed at least ten times. This rearrangement joins TRBV6-1 to TRBJ2-5; 11 bases line up with TRBD2. The CDR3 is 15 residues long. Germline V lookup: CDR1 MNHNS, CDR2 SASEGT. After removal of 5 bases from V and 2 bases from J, the junction contained 4 bases not matched to a gene. The CDR3 is CASSSGLAVQETQYF. CDR3 bases: TGTGCCAGCAGTTCGGGACTAGCGGTACAAGAGACCCAGTACTTC.

The chain employs TRBV27 and TRBJ1-5; a weak D match, TRBD1 (6 bases). V was cut by 3 bases and J by 1 base, with 10 bases left in between. The V gene's germline CDR1 is MNHEY and CDR2 SMNVEV (reference sequence). CDR3 size: 15 residues. CDR3 in amino acids: CASSFQGKSNQPQHF. CDR3 sequence (DNA): TGTGCCAGCAGTTTCCAGGGGAAGAGCAATCAGCCCCAGCATTTT.

The chain uses TRBV5-8 and TRBJ2-1, with D possibly TRBD1 on 6 matching bases. The germline V gene encodes CDR1 SGHTS and CDR2 YDEGEE. Deletions cut 0 bases from V and 9 bases from J, with 10 bases between. The length of the CDR3 is 13 residues. This chain's CDR3 is CASSLEQGFEQFF. The CDR3, as DNA: TGTGCCAGCAGCTTGGAACAGGGTTTTGAGCAGTTCTTC.

The table lists this clonotype with a few counts. V is TRBV19 and J is TRBJ1-1, with 9 bases fitting TRBD1. There are 13 residues in the CDR3. CDR1 LNHDA and CDR2 SQIVND come from the germline V gene (reference sequence). V shed 6 bases and J 8 bases; nucleotides not matched to a gene: 7. CDR3 amino acids: CASSGQGQREAFF. The CDR3 DNA reads as TGTGCCAGTAGCGGACAGGGGCAGAGAGAAGCTTTCTTT.

This clonotype came up a few times. The rearrangement uses TRBV28 and TRBJ2-1; the D is unclear. This CDR3 is 16 amino acids long. Trimming left V 2 bases short and J 6 bases short, with 17 bases between. In germline, CDR1 is MDHEN, CDR2 SYDVKM. CDR3 sequence reads: CASSLGWKEIGNEQFF. The CDR3 nucleotides are TGTGCCAGCAGTTTAGGGTGGAAGGAGATTGGCAATGAGCAGTTCTTC.

This clonotype was seen only a few times. Germline and junction disagree at one end, which may indicate a read error. The chain uses TRBV28 and TRBJ2-1, with 8 bases fitting TRBD1. CDR1 is MDHEN, CDR2 SYDVKM, per germline. CDR3 length: 15 residues. The CDR3 loop reads CAIEQGDLSFNEQFF. CDR3 bases: TGTGCCATCGAACAGGGGGATCTATCCTTCAATGAGCAGTTCTTC.

This clonotype was seen only a few times. At one end the junction does not follow the germline gene, possibly because of a read error. The CDR3 region is CASSLGPGYNEQFF. The CDR3 bases are TGTGCTAGCAGCTTAGGACCCGGCTACAATGAGCAGTTCTTC. The V gene is TRBV7-6, the J gene TRBJ2-1; no reliable D call. In germline, CDR1 is SGHVS, CDR2 FNYEAQ. The CDR3 runs 14 residues.

This clonotype occurred a few times. The rearrangement links TRBV20-1 to TRBJ2-7, with 10 bases identical to TRBD2. Germline assignment: CDR1 DFQATT and CDR2 SNEGSKA (reference sequence). The CDR3 has 14 amino acids. Trimming cost V 5 bases and J 1 base; bases outside gene matches: 5. The CDR3 loop is CSARTSGMSYEQYF. The CDR3 nucleotides are TGCAGTGCTCGGACTAGCGGAATGTCCTACGAGCAGTACTTC.

This chain links TRBV28 with TRBJ2-7; 12 positions agree with TRBD1. Germline CDR1 reads MDHEN; CDR2 reads SYDVKM. Losses at the gene ends were 5 bases for V and 5 bases for J; bases not matched to a gene: 10. The CDR3 covers 16 residues. The CDR3 protein is CASSTSRDRGLNEQYF. In nucleotides, the CDR3 is TGTGCCAGCAGTACTTCCCGGGACAGGGGGCTTAACGAGCAGTACTTC.

In this sample, this clonotype turned up once. This chain connects TRBV14 to TRBJ2-7, with D unresolved. The CDR3 has 14 amino acids. The V end was cut by 1 base, the J end by 4 bases, with 11 bases between. The germline V gene has CDR1 SGHDN and CDR2 FVKESK. CDR3 in amino acids: CASSQVPEMYEQYF. Here the CDR3 DNA reads TGTGCCAGCAGCCAAGTTCCTGAGATGTACGAGCAGTACTTC.

This chain joins TRBV7-9 and TRBJ1-1; no clear D. Trimming pared 2 bases from V and 11 bases from J, leaving 15 bases between. CDR3 length: 13 amino acids. Germline V gene sequence: CDR1 SEHNR, CDR2 FQNEAQ (reference sequence). CDR3 sequence (DNA): TGTGCCAGCAGCTTAAATTCCGGGTTACAGGCTTTCTTT. Translated, it gives CASSLNSGLQAFF.

The V gene is TRBV15, the J gene TRBJ2-5; a weak D match, TRBD1 (5 bases). The CDR3 spans 15 residues. Deletions cut 4 bases from V and 2 bases from J, with 14 bases between. Germline loops: CDR1 LNHNV, CDR2 YYDKDF (reference sequence). The CDR3 nucleotides are TGTGCCACCAGCACCCGACAGAGATCTCAAGAGACCCAGTACTTC. The encoded protein is CATSTRQRSQETQYF.

The chain combines TRBV4-1 with TRBJ1-5, with D possibly being TRBD1 (5 bases). The germline V and J ends were trimmed by 0 bases and 3 bases, with 9 bases remaining between them. The CDR3 spans 15 residues. Germline V CDR1 and CDR2: MGHRA, YSYEKL. The CDR3 loop reads CASSQDPGHNQPQHF. CDR3 nucleotide sequence: TGCGCCAGCAGCCAAGACCCAGGACACAATCAGCCCCAGCATTTT.

There are a few counts of this clonotype. This chain joins TRBV19 and TRBJ1-1; the D is unclear. Trimming left V 5 bases short and J 4 bases short, with 17 bases between. Germline values: CDR1 LNHDA, CDR2 SQIVND (reference sequence). The CDR3 is made up of 15 amino acids. Written as DNA, the CDR3 is TGTGCCAGTAGTCCGGAGTCAGGTTTCGGCACTGAAGCTTTCTTT. Residues: CASSPESGFGTEAFF. The whole variable domain, remainder taken from reference TRBV19 and TRBJ1-1, is DGGITQSPKYLFRKEGQNVTLSCEQNLNHDAMYWYRQDPGQGLRLIYYSQIVNDFQKGDIAEGYSVSREKKESFPLTVTSAQKNPTAFYLCASSPESGFGTEAFFGQGTRLTVV.

V usage is TRBV29-1 and J usage is TRBJ2-7; no firm D call. The CDR3 extends over 13 amino acids. Trimming stripped 0 bases from V and 4 bases from J, with 10 bases between. Germline V lookup: CDR1 SQVTM, CDR2 ANQGSEA. CDR3: CSVEEGSSYEQYF. The CDR3 DNA follows: TGCAGCGTTGAAGAGGGGTCATCGTACGAGCAGTACTTC.

The chain combines TRBV20-1 with TRBJ2-2, with TRBD2 matching 8 bases. Looked up from germline, CDR1 is DFQATT and CDR2 is SNEGSKA (reference sequence). The CDR3 loop spans 15 amino acids. V lost 3 bases to trimming and J lost 3 bases; unmatched junction nucleotides: 6. The CDR3 DNA reads as TGCAGTGCTAGGGTGGGCGGGAGGTACACCGGGGAGCTGTTTTTT. Protein: CSARVGGRYTGELFF.

This clonotype appeared a single time. The J gene is TRBJ2-5, the V gene TRBV7-8; 8 positions match TRBD1. This CDR3 contains 15 residues. The junction had 9 bases not matched to a gene; V was cut back by 5 bases and J by 4 bases. Looked up from germline, CDR1 is SGHVS and CDR2 is FQNEAQ. The CDR3 sequence: CASSLRTGIGETQYF. DNA for the CDR3: TGTGCCAGCAGCCTAAGGACAGGGATTGGAGAGACCCAGTACTTC.

This clonotype was recorded many times. The rearrangement links TRBV19 to TRBJ2-1; 8 bases are a match to TRBD2. Losses at the gene ends were 5 bases for V and 10 bases for J; bases not matched to a gene: 13. CDR1 is LNHDA and CDR2 is SQIVND in the germline V gene (reference sequence). The CDR3 has 15 residues. CDR3 in amino acids: CASSPIAGMRSEQFF. As DNA, the CDR3 is TGTGCCAGTAGTCCAATAGCGGGAATGCGGTCGGAGCAGTTCTTC. Filled out from reference TRBV19 and TRBJ2-1, the complete variable domain reads DGGITQSPKYLFRKEGQNVTLSCEQNLNHDAMYWYRQDPGQGLRLIYYSQIVNDFQKGDIAEGYSVSREKKESFPLTVTSAQKNPTAFYLCASSPIAGMRSEQFFGPGTRLTVL.

In its sample, this clonotype was seen once. V is TRBV28 and J is TRBJ2-7; 9 nucleotides line up with TRBD1. Looked up from germline, CDR1 is MDHEN and CDR2 is SYDVKM. CDR3 size: 16 residues. The V segment lost 5 bases and the J segment 4 bases; nucleotides outside the gene matches: 12. The CDR3 here is CASSSQTGTGIYEQYF. CDR3 bases: TGTGCCAGCAGTAGCCAGACCGGGACAGGGATTTACGAGCAGTACTTC. Supplemented by reference TRBV28 and TRBJ2-7, the full variable domain reads DVKVTQSSRYLVKRTGEKVFLECVQDMDHENMFWYRQDPGLGLRLIYFSYDVKMKEKGDIPEGYSVSREKKERFSLILESASTNQTSMYLCASSSQTGTGIYEQYFGPGTRLTVT.

The gene calls are TRBV4-1 and TRBJ2-7, with 7 positions matching TRBD1. This CDR3 spans 16 amino acids. After removal of 2 bases from V and 3 bases from J, the junction contained 10 bases not matched to a gene. Germline CDR1 is MGHRA and CDR2 is YSYEKL. The CDR3 coding sequence is TGCGCCAGCAGCCAAATAGTGACAGGGAAAAGCTACGAGCAGTACTTC. Residues: CASSQIVTGKSYEQYF.

About this clonotype: This may be a read error: a much more frequent sequence differs by one nucleotide. This is likely a read error, given that the CDR3 carries no conserved phenylalanine or tryptophan at its end. V is TRBV7-2 and J is TRBJ2-5; D unresolved. V gave up 2 bases and J gave up 1 base, with 11 bases separating them. This CDR3 contains 15 residues. In germline, CDR1 is SGHTA, CDR2 FQGNSA. As DNA, the CDR3 is TGTGCCAGCAGCTTAATTATGGCGTTCCAAGAGACCCAGTACTTA. It is translated as CASSLIMAFQETQYL.

The J gene is TRBJ2-7, the V gene TRBV11-2, with D uncertain. The CDR3 is 13 amino acids. CDR1 and CDR2 (germline): SGHAT, FQNNGV. V was cut by 5 bases and J by 1 base, with 9 bases left in between. CDR3 sequence (DNA): TGTGCCAGCAGCACCGGCCTGTCCTACGAGCAGTACTTC. Translated, it gives CASSTGLSYEQYF.

The V call is TRBV6-6, the J call TRBJ2-6; 7 bases line up with TRBD1. The CDR3 contains 18 residues. Germline V gives CDR1 MNHNY, CDR2 SVGAGI (reference sequence). With 6 bases clipped from V and 0 bases from J, the junction kept 11 bases outside the gene matches. CDR3 loop: CASRDPGQILSGANVLTF. CDR3 coding DNA: TGTGCCAGCAGGGACCCGGGACAGATTCTCTCTGGGGCCAACGTCCTGACTTTC.

As to this clonotype: A much more abundant neighbour one base away suggests this may be a read error. V is TRBV7-2 and J is TRBJ1-5; D not certain. This CDR3 has 15 amino acids. Trimming stripped 2 bases from V and 5 bases from J, with 13 bases between. The germline gives CDR1 SGHTA, CDR2 FQGNSA. The CDR3 sequence is CASSLLWRGDQPQHF. The CDR3 region has the DNA TGTGCCAGCAGCTTACTCTGGAGAGGCGATCAGCCCCAGCATTTT.

This chain joins TRBV6-5 and TRBJ2-1; TRBD2 matches 11 bases. Germline V gene lookup returns CDR1 MNHEY and CDR2 SVGAGI. Trimming cost V 1 base and J 5 bases; bases outside gene matches: 7. The CDR3 is made up of 17 amino acids. Written as DNA, the CDR3 is TGTGCCAGCAGTTACTTCAGTTTAGCGGGAGGGGACAATGAGCAGTTCTTC. It codes for CASSYFSLAGGDNEQFF.